In its sample, the clone carrying this T cell receptor beta chain was seen once. Per the germline V gene, CDR1 is MDHEN and CDR2 is SYDVKM. V was clipped by 2 bases and J by 8 bases, with 15 bases between them. The CDR3 runs 14 residues. The sample is drawn from a study of technical replicates of blood from four donors. Here immunoSEQ multiplex PCR was the method, and the copy in TCRdb shows in-frame clones only, minus some. Here the sample spans around 90,000 clones, approximately 94% being singletons. Material: T cells isolated from PBMCs. The TCR originated in a human donor in good health. V and J are TRBV28 and TRBJ1-1, with no clear D. The CDR3 spells CASSLLGTETEAFF. In DNA form, the CDR3 reads TGTGCCAGCAGTTTACTGGGCACGGAAACAGAAGCTTTCTTT.